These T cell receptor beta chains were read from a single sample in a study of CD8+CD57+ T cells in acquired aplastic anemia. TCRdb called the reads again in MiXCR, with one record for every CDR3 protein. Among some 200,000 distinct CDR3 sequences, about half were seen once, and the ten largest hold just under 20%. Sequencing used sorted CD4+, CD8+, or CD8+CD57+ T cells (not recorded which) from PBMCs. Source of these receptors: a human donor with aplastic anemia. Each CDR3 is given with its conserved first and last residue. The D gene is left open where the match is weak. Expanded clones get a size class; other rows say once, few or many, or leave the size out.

CDR3: CATSRERGMVTDTQYF
DNA: TGTGCCACCAGCAGAGAGCGGGGGATGGTCACAGATACGCAGTATTTT
D: TRBD2
size: -
J: TRBJ2-3
V: TRBV15

CDR3: CASSDRGTGDNEQFF
DNA: TGTGCCAGCAGTGACCGGGGGACAGGGGATAATGAGCAGTTCTTC
D: TRBD1
size: -
J: TRBJ2-1
V: TRBV25-1

CDR3: CASSDGTGGTYEQYF
DNA: TGTGCCAGCAGTGACGGGACAGGGGGAACCTACGAGCAGTACTTC
D: TRBD1
size: many
J: TRBJ2-7
V: TRBV6-1

CDR3: CATSRDLGRPYEQYF
DNA: TGTGCCACCAGCAGAGATCTAGGCAGGCCCTACGAGCAGTACTTC
D: -
size: -
J: TRBJ2-7
V: TRBV15

CDR3: CASSPSGNEQFF
DNA: TGTGCCAGCTCACCAAGCGGGAATGAGCAGTTCTTC
D: -
size: many
J: TRBJ2-1
V: TRBV18

CDR3: CASSLERPRETQYF
DNA: TGTGCCAGCAGCTTAGAGCGACCTAGAGAGACCCAGTACTTC
D: -
size: few
J: TRBJ2-5
V: TRBV7-6

CDR3: CASSDRGLAGGEQYF
DNA: TGCGCCAGCAGTGACCGCGGACTAGCGGGAGGCGAGCAGTACTTC
D: TRBD2
size: few
J: TRBJ2-7
V: TRBV10-1

CDR3: CAISDAPGVNTEAFF
DNA: TGTGCCATCAGTGATGCTCCAGGAGTGAACACTGAAGCTTTCTTT
D: -
size: -
J: TRBJ1-1
V: TRBV10-3

CDR3: CASSLLTSGGPYNEQFF
DNA: TGTGCCAGCAGTTTATTGACTAGCGGGGGCCCCTACAATGAGCAGTTCTTC
D: TRBD2
size: -
J: TRBJ2-1
V: TRBV27

CDR3: CASSQGPGNNSPLHF
DNA: TGCGCCAGCAGCCAAGGGCCAGGGAACAATTCACCCCTCCACTTT
D: -
size: -
J: TRBJ1-6
V: TRBV4-3

CDR3: CASSLGSSGKQYF
DNA: TGTGCCAGCAGCTTGGGGTCCTCCGGGAAACAGTACTTC
D: -
size: -
J: TRBJ2-5
V: TRBV7-6

CDR3: CASSYSIRETQYF
DNA: TGTGCCAGCAGTTACTCCATCAGGGAGACCCAGTACTTC
D: -
size: -
J: TRBJ2-5
V: TRBV6-5

CDR3: CASRFVEGHSPGSIDSNQPQHF
DNA: TGTGCCAGTAGGTTCGTCGAGGGACACTCGCCAGGGTCTATTGATAGCAATCAGCCCCAGCATTTT
D: -
size: many
J: TRBJ1-5
V: TRBV19

CDR3: CASSGEGAGARYF
DNA: TGTGCCAGCAGCGGGGAGGGGGCAGGGGCCCGCTACTTT
D: TRBD1
size: many
J: TRBJ1-6
V: TRBV9

CDR3: CATSRDPVEKDGYTF
DNA: TGTGCCACCAGCAGAGATCCGGTGGAAAAGGATGGCTACACCTTC
D: -
size: many
J: TRBJ1-2
V: TRBV15

CDR3: CASSQGAILNSPLHF
DNA: TGTGCCAGCAGCCAGGGGGCTATACTTAATTCACCCCTCCACTTT
D: TRBD1
size: many
J: TRBJ1-6
V: TRBV7-2

CDR3: CASSARGSTEAFF
DNA: TGTGCCAGCAGCGCCAGGGGTTCCACTGAAGCTTTCTTT
D: -
size: -
J: TRBJ1-1
V: TRBV25-1

CDR3: CASSQYPSGAAYEQYF
DNA: TGTGCCAGCAGCCAATATCCTAGCGGGGCCGCCTACGAGCAGTACTTC
D: TRBD2
size: many
J: TRBJ2-7
V: TRBV6-5

CDR3: CASSYNGLSNQPQHF
DNA: TGTGCCAGCAGTTACAACGGGCTTAGCAATCAGCCCCAGCATTTT
D: -
size: many
J: TRBJ1-5
V: TRBV6-5

CDR3: CASRRGDRGIHGYTF
DNA: TGCGCCAGCAGGAGGGGGGACAGGGGCATTCATGGCTACACCTTC
D: TRBD1
size: -
J: TRBJ1-2
V: TRBV14

CDR3: CASSVEGEDYNEQFF
DNA: TGTGCCAGCAGCGTAGAAGGGGAAGACTACAATGAGCAGTTCTTC
D: -
size: -
J: TRBJ2-1
V: TRBV9

CDR3: CACSIGQAATNEKLFF
DNA: TGTGCCTGCAGTATTGGACAGGCCGCAACTAATGAAAAACTGTTTTTT
D: TRBD1
size: -
J: TRBJ1-4
V: TRBV28

CDR3: CAISGRSSGNTIYF
DNA: TGTGCCATCAGTGGTCGCAGCTCTGGAAACACCATATATTTT
D: -
size: once
J: TRBJ1-3
V: TRBV10-3

CDR3: CASSIGGQPQHF
DNA: TGTGCCAGCAGTATAGGGGGACAGCCCCAGCATTTT
D: -
size: many
J: TRBJ1-5
V: TRBV27

CDR3: CASSVRGQAAFF
DNA: TGTGCCAGCAGTGTTAGGGGGCAGGCAGCTTTCTTT
D: TRBD1
size: -
J: TRBJ1-1
V: TRBV7-8

CDR3: CASSLSQGYAEAFF
DNA: TGCGCCAGCAGCTTGAGTCAGGGTTACGCTGAAGCTTTCTTT
D: -
size: few
J: TRBJ1-1
V: TRBV5-1

CDR3: CASSSGTGRNEQFF
DNA: TGTGCCAGCAGCTCCGGGACAGGGCGCAATGAGCAGTTCTTC
D: TRBD1
size: many
J: TRBJ2-1
V: TRBV7-2

CDR3: CAISERRQAEQYF
DNA: TGTGCCATCAGTGAGCGGCGGCAGGCCGAGCAGTACTTC
D: -
size: many
J: TRBJ2-7
V: TRBV10-3

CDR3: CASNKAPQETQYF
DNA: TGTGCCAGCAACAAGGCTCCACAAGAGACCCAGTACTTC
D: -
size: -
J: TRBJ2-5
V: TRBV6-1

CDR3: CSAKKGQNTEAFF
DNA: TGCAGTGCTAAAAAAGGGCAGAACACTGAAGCTTTCTTT
D: -
size: -
J: TRBJ1-1
V: TRBV20-1

CDR3: CSASSGTDHGDTQYF
DNA: TGCAGCGCTAGTTCCGGGACAGATCACGGGGATACGCAGTATTTT
D: TRBD1
size: many
J: TRBJ2-3
V: TRBV29-1

CDR3: CASRRGSGGNTIYF
DNA: TGTGCCAGCAGGAGGGGATCTGGTGGAAACACCATATATTTT
D: -
size: many
J: TRBJ1-3
V: TRBV12-3/TRBV12-4

CDR3: CAISEGQGRDYGDTQYF
DNA: TGTGCCATCAGTGAGGGGCAGGGAAGAGACTATGGGGATACGCAGTATTTT
D: -
size: many
J: TRBJ2-3
V: TRBV10-3

CDR3: CASSLAVLAETQYF
DNA: TGTGCCAGCAGCTTAGCGGTCCTAGCGGAGACCCAGTACTTC
D: -
size: -
J: TRBJ2-5
V: TRBV7-2

CDR3: CASSYRGYAYEQYF
DNA: TGTGCCAGCAGTTACAGGGGCTACGCCTACGAGCAGTACTTC
D: TRBD1
size: -
J: TRBJ2-7
V: TRBV27

CDR3: CATSQGLNSPLHF
DNA: TGTGCCACCAGTCAGGGGTTAAATTCACCCCTCCACTTT
D: -
size: -
J: TRBJ1-6
V: TRBV24-1

CDR3: CASSLGGGPAYNSPLHF
DNA: TGTGCCAGCAGCTTGGGGGGGGGGCCAGCCTATAATTCACCCCTCCACTTT
D: -
size: many
J: TRBJ1-6
V: TRBV5-6

CDR3: CASSAYSDPGREPQHF
DNA: TGTGCCAGCAGCGCATATAGTGACCCAGGAAGGGAGCCCCAGCATTTT
D: -
size: many
J: TRBJ1-5
V: TRBV9

CDR3: CASSSTPTGVGSGYTF
DNA: TGTGCCAGCAGCTCTACTCCGACAGGGGTCGGCAGTGGCTACACCTTC
D: TRBD1
size: many
J: TRBJ1-2
V: TRBV7-6

CDR3: CASRSTGNQPQHF
DNA: TGTGCCAGCAGATCCACAGGGAATCAGCCCCAGCATTTT
D: -
size: -
J: TRBJ1-5
V: TRBV2

CDR3: CATSDGQDNGYTF
DNA: TGTGCCACCAGTGATGGACAGGATAATGGCTACACCTTC
D: TRBD1
size: many
J: TRBJ1-2
V: TRBV24-1

CDR3: CASSLDRGGTEAFF
DNA: TGCGCCAGCAGCTTGGACAGGGGTGGGACTGAAGCTTTCTTT
D: TRBD1
size: many
J: TRBJ1-1
V: TRBV5-1

CDR3: CASSADRGPGELFF
DNA: TGTGCCAGCAGTGCTGACAGGGGCCCCGGGGAGCTGTTTTTT
D: TRBD1
size: -
J: TRBJ2-2
V: TRBV6-1

CDR3: CASRGGRQETQYF
DNA: TGTGCCAGTAGGGGGGGGCGGCAAGAGACCCAGTACTTC
D: -
size: -
J: TRBJ2-5
V: TRBV19

CDR3: CASSPRSNQPQHF
DNA: TGTGCCAGCAGCCCGCGAAGCAATCAGCCCCAGCATTTT
D: -
size: many
J: TRBJ1-5
V: TRBV7-3

CDR3: CASGKGVVTDTQYF
DNA: TGCGCCAGCGGCAAGGGGGTAGTCACAGATACGCAGTATTTT
D: -
size: many
J: TRBJ2-3
V: TRBV5-1

CDR3: CASSPRTGYYEQYF
DNA: TGTGCCAGTAGCCCCCGGACAGGATACTACGAGCAGTACTTC
D: TRBD1
size: -
J: TRBJ2-7
V: TRBV19

CDR3: CASSVAAERERAYGYTF
DNA: TGTGCCAGCAGCGTAGCTGCAGAAAGGGAAAGGGCCTATGGCTACACCTTC
D: -
size: once
J: TRBJ1-2
V: TRBV9

CDR3: CASRGFGANVLTF
DNA: TGTGCCAGCAGGGGGTTTGGGGCCAACGTCCTGACTTTC
D: -
size: many
J: TRBJ2-6
V: TRBV27

CDR3: CASSLDGDRGRNTIYF
DNA: TGTGCCAGCAGTTTGGATGGGGACAGGGGGAGAAACACCATATATTTT
D: TRBD1
size: -
J: TRBJ1-3
V: TRBV12-3/TRBV12-4

CDR3: CASSQYGTAGGHEQYF
DNA: TGTGCCAGCAGCCAGTACGGGACAGCGGGGGGCCACGAGCAGTACTTC
D: TRBD2
size: once
J: TRBJ2-7
V: TRBV5-4

CDR3: CSASPSSIAFF
DNA: TGCAGTGCTAGCCCTAGCAGCATCGCTTTCTTT
D: -
size: -
J: TRBJ1-1
V: TRBV20-1

CDR3: CATSDSDGAEAFF
DNA: TGTGCCACCAGTGATTCAGACGGGGCTGAAGCTTTCTTT
D: -
size: -
J: TRBJ1-1
V: TRBV24-1

CDR3: CASSLRVQGTEAFF
DNA: TGCGCCAGCAGCTTGCGGGTTCAGGGCACTGAAGCTTTCTTT
D: -
size: many
J: TRBJ1-1
V: TRBV5-1

CDR3: CAISEFSGADTDTQYF
DNA: TGTGCCATCAGTGAGTTCAGCGGGGCAGACACAGATACGCAGTATTTT
D: TRBD2
size: many
J: TRBJ2-3
V: TRBV10-3

CDR3: CASSRDGWGTEAFF
DNA: TGTGCCAGTAGCAGGGATGGGTGGGGAACTGAAGCTTTCTTT
D: -
size: many
J: TRBJ1-1
V: TRBV19

CDR3: CASRIPTGGYTF
DNA: TGTGCCAGCAGGATACCGACAGGGGGCTACACCTTC
D: TRBD1
size: -
J: TRBJ1-2
V: TRBV7-3